The 26 T cell receptor beta chains in this list originate from one sample, sequenced in a study of blood T cell repertoires in COVID-19. The table came from immunoSEQ multiplex PCR; TCRdb's copy has only in-frame clones and leaves some out. The table has roughly 49,000 clones, roughly 86% seen once. Sequenced sample: peripheral blood. The receptors come from a man older than 75 with active COVID-19.

The chain combines TRBV6-2 or TRBV6-3 with TRBJ2-1; 13 bases fit TRBD2. Germline V CDR1 and CDR2: MNHEY, SVGEGT. This CDR3 spans 16 amino acids. V shed 4 bases, J shed 6 bases, and the junction held 6 bases outside the gene matches. The CDR3 nucleotides read TGTGCCAGCAGTTCTCGGACTAGCGGGAGTCGCAATGAGCAGTTCTTC. Translating it yields CASSSRTSGSRNEQFF.

V is TRBV7-2 and J is TRBJ1-2, with 9 bases fitting TRBD1. CDR3 size: 15 residues. CDR1 and CDR2 (germline): SGHTA, FQGNSA. Germline trimming cut 4 bases from V and 4 bases from J; bases unmatched to any gene: 7. The CDR3 protein is CASSSGQGSAYGYTF. The CDR3, as DNA: TGTGCCAGCAGCTCAGGACAGGGGTCCGCCTATGGCTACACCTTC.

V and J are TRBV6-6 and TRBJ2-2, with 9 bases lining up with TRBD2. V gave up 5 bases and J gave up 2 bases; unmatched junction bases: 9. The CDR3 has 17 amino acids. Germline V gene lookup returns CDR1 MNHNY and CDR2 SVGAGI (reference sequence). CDR3: CASSLGLAITNTGELFF. CDR3 in DNA: TGTGCCAGCAGTCTCGGACTAGCGATAACCAACACCGGGGAGCTGTTTTTT.

The chain uses TRBV2 and TRBJ1-6, with 11 bases fitting TRBD1. Germline V gene data show CDR1 as SNHLY and CDR2 as FYNNEI. CDR3 length: 16 amino acids. Trimming cost V 6 bases and J 6 bases; bases outside gene matches: 7. CDR3 in amino acids: CASSIPDRGRNSPLHF. The DNA of the CDR3 is TGTGCCAGCAGCATCCCGGACAGGGGGCGTAATTCACCCCTCCACTTT.

The chain recombines TRBV11-3 with TRBJ2-7; 7 bases fit TRBD2. The CDR3 totals 12 residues. V was clipped by 4 bases and J by 7 bases; unmatched bases: 4. Germline CDR1 SGHNT, CDR2 YENEEA. CDR3 amino acids: CASSYYGGEQYF. In nucleotides, the CDR3 is TGTGCCAGCAGCTATTACGGGGGGGAGCAGTACTTC.

By share, this clone counts as large. This chain joins TRBV5-5 and TRBJ2-7; 7 nucleotides line up with TRBD1. The germline CDR1 and CDR2 sequences are SGHKS and YYEKEE (reference sequence). The length of the CDR3 is 12 residues. V shed 4 bases, J shed 11 bases, and the junction held 9 bases outside the gene matches. The DNA of the CDR3 is TGTGCCAGCAGCAAAATTGGACAGGAGAAGTACTTC. Translating gives CASSKIGQEKYF.

The rearrangement links TRBV28 to TRBJ2-7; 7 nucleotides line up with TRBD1. The CDR3 is 15 residues long. The V and J ends lost 8 bases and 1 base, in that order; junction bases with no gene match: 11. Germline-derived CDR1 and CDR2 are MDHEN and SYDVKM. CDR3 loop: CASGAVDRPSYEQYF. CDR3 sequence (DNA): TGTGCCAGCGGTGCCGTGGACAGGCCTTCCTACGAGCAGTACTTC.

The chain has TRBV9 and TRBJ2-5; possibly TRBD2 for D (6 bases). Germline CDR1 is SGDLS and CDR2 is YYNGEE. This CDR3 is built from 15 residues. V lost 0 bases to trimming and J lost 4 bases, with 13 bases between them. The DNA of the CDR3 is TGTGCCAGCAGCGTAGCGGGAGCGATGGGAGAGACCCAGTACTTC. This translates into CASSVAGAMGETQYF.

The chain is built from TRBV7-8 and TRBJ2-7, with D maybe TRBD1 (6 bases). The V and J ends lost 2 bases and 7 bases respectively, with 15 bases between them. The germline CDR1 and CDR2 sequences are SGHVS and FQNEAQ. The CDR3 totals 14 residues. The CDR3 spells CASSLLGAGKEQYF. In DNA, the CDR3 is TGTGCCAGCAGCTTACTGGGGGCAGGGAAAGAGCAGTACTTC.

The chain links TRBV10-3 to TRBJ1-1, with a possible D match to TRBD1 (5 bases). The CDR3 consists of 14 residues. Between the trimmed V and J ends, which lost 3 bases and 4 bases, there was a span of 12 bases. Germline V lookup: CDR1 ENHRY, CDR2 SYGVKD. The CDR3 reads CAISDVGVGTEAFF. The CDR3 coding sequence is TGTGCCATCAGTGATGTAGGGGTCGGCACTGAAGCTTTCTTT.

The chain is built from TRBV19 and TRBJ2-7, with D perhaps matching TRBD1 (6 bases). Trimming cost V 3 bases and J 2 bases, with 11 bases left between them. This CDR3 has 14 amino acids. Per germline, CDR1 LNHDA and CDR2 SQIVND (reference sequence). The CDR3 nucleotides read TGTGCCAGTAGTATCGGACAGCGTACCTACGAGCAGTACTTC. Encoded protein: CASSIGQRTYEQYF.

The V gene is TRBV15, the J gene TRBJ1-5, with D perhaps matching TRBD1 (5 bases). CDR3 size: 16 residues. V was pared by 1 base and J by 3 bases, with 13 bases between. Germline-derived CDR1 and CDR2 are LNHNV and YYDKDF (reference sequence). CDR3 sequence: CATSRAGRGNNQPQHF. In DNA, the CDR3 is TGTGCCACCAGCAGAGCCGGCCGGGGGAACAATCAGCCCCAGCATTTT.

The V call is TRBV5-6, the J call TRBJ2-2; perhaps TRBD2 as D (6 bases). CDR3 length equals 13 residues. Germline CDR1 and CDR2: SGHDT and YYEEEE. V lost 4 bases and J lost 5, with 9 bases in between. The CDR3 sequence is CASSVAVTGELFF. In DNA, the CDR3 is TGTGCCAGCAGCGTAGCGGTAACCGGGGAGCTGTTTTTT.

The chain uses TRBV5-1 and TRBJ2-1; D ambiguous. The germline V and J ends were trimmed by 6 bases and 2 bases, with 9 bases remaining between them. Germline loops: CDR1 SGHRS, CDR2 YFSETQ. The CDR3 spans 13 residues. CDR3 sequence reads: CASTESPYNEQFF. DNA of the CDR3: TGCGCCAGCACAGAAAGTCCCTACAATGAGCAGTTCTTC.

The chain combines TRBV19 with TRBJ1-5, with TRBD1 matching over 9 bases. The germline CDR1 and CDR2 sequences are LNHDA and SQIVND (reference sequence). The CDR3 totals 15 residues. Trimming cost V 6 bases and J 6 bases; bases outside gene matches: 9. CDR3 in amino acids: CASSYDRGYGQPQHF. The CDR3 coding sequence is TGTGCCAGTAGCTACGACAGGGGGTACGGTCAGCCCCAGCATTTT.

The chain carries TRBV19 and TRBJ2-5, with 10 bases that match TRBD2. The V gene's germline CDR1 is LNHDA and CDR2 SQIVND (reference sequence). Trimming took 3 bases from V and 7 from J; bases not matched to a gene: 11. There are 16 residues in the CDR3. The CDR3 DNA reads TGTGCCAGTAGTATTGGAGCGGGAGGGCCTTTGGGGACCCAGTACTTC. Protein: CASSIGAGGPLGTQYF.

This chain joins TRBV7-8 and TRBJ2-5; D remains ambiguous. The CDR3 is 13 residues long. Germline loops: CDR1 SGHVS, CDR2 FQNEAQ. V was cut by 5 bases and J by 5 bases, with 12 bases left in between. As DNA, the CDR3 is TGTGCCAGCAGCCCGCCGAAACTGGAGACCCAGTACTTC. Translated: CASSPPKLETQYF.

The table lists this clone with a count of one. This sequence joins TRBV28 and TRBJ2-5, with a weak D call TRBD2 (5 bases). This CDR3 comprises 14 residues. Trimming pared 5 bases from V and 1 base from J, leaving 11 bases between. Per germline, CDR1 MDHEN and CDR2 SYDVKM. CDR3 coding DNA: TGTGCCAGCAGTCCCCGGGATTTCCAAGAGACCCAGTACTTC. It is translated as CASSPRDFQETQYF.

The chain combines TRBV6-6 with TRBJ2-7; TRBD2 matches at 8 bases. The CDR3 loop spans 14 amino acids. V dropped 7 bases and J dropped 1; count of bases not matched to a gene: 6. Germline-derived CDR1 and CDR2 are MNHNY and SVGAGI (reference sequence). DNA for the CDR3: TGTGCCAGCATGGGACGGGAGGGTTCCTACGAGCAGTACTTC. Translation: CASMGREGSYEQYF.

The J gene is TRBJ2-5, the V gene TRBV7-2, with 8 bases aligning to TRBD1. CDR1 is SGHTA, CDR2 FQGNSA, per germline. Trimming took 2 bases from V and 4 from J; bases not matched to a gene: 6. The CDR3 is 15 residues long. CDR3 nucleotides: TGTGCCAGCAGCTTATCAGGGGGCCAAGGAGAGACCCAGTACTTC. Protein: CASSLSGGQGETQYF.

The chain has TRBV24-1 and TRBJ1-2; the match to TRBD1 covers 7 bases. In germline, CDR1 is KGHDR, CDR2 SFDVKD. J lost 4 bases, V lost 4 bases, and 11 bases had no gene match. CDR3 size: 16 residues. The CDR3 spells CATSEGGLQGPYGYTF. DNA of the CDR3: TGTGCCACCAGTGAGGGCGGCCTACAGGGGCCCTATGGCTACACCTTC.

This chain links TRBV6-2 or TRBV6-3 with TRBJ2-3; TRBD2 is a possible D gene (5 bases). The CDR3 spans 15 residues. V was shortened by 4 bases and J by 0 bases, with 11 bases between the two germline ends. The germline V gene has CDR1 MNHEY and CDR2 SVGEGT. The DNA for the CDR3 is TGTGCCAGCAGTTTCCCGGGGAAGAGCACAGATACGCAGTATTTT. As protein: CASSFPGKSTDTQYF.

This chain uses TRBV19 with TRBJ1-1, with a possible D match to TRBD1 (5 bases). Germline V gene data show CDR1 as LNHDA and CDR2 as SQIVND (reference sequence). The ends were cut back, 9 bases at V and 0 bases at J, with 8 bases in the middle. This CDR3 region has 12 residues. The CDR3 bases are TGTGCCAGCCGACAGCTGAACACTGAAGCTTTCTTT. This encodes CASRQLNTEAFF. The whole variable domain, remainder taken from reference TRBV19 and TRBJ1-1, is DGGITQSPKYLFRKEGQNVTLSCEQNLNHDAMYWYRQDPGQGLRLIYYSQIVNDFQKGDIAEGYSVSREKKESFPLTVTSAQKNPTAFYLCASRQLNTEAFFGQGTRLTVV.

This chain uses TRBV7-6 with TRBJ1-4, with TRBD1 identical over 10 bases. Looked up from germline, CDR1 is SGHVS and CDR2 is FNYEAQ. V shed 1 base, J shed 4 bases, and the junction held 9 bases outside the gene matches. CDR3 length: 18 amino acids. Written as DNA, the CDR3 is TGTGCCAGCAGCTTAGAGGGACAGGGGTTCCGGAGTAATGAAAAACTGTTTTTT. This gives the protein CASSLEGQGFRSNEKLFF.

The chain couples TRBV19 to TRBJ1-5; 7 bases are a match to TRBD1. Trimming removed 4 bases from V and 0 bases from J; junction bases left unmatched: 12. CDR1 is LNHDA and CDR2 is SQIVND in the germline V gene (reference sequence). This CDR3 has 18 residues. For the CDR3, the DNA is TGTGCCAGTAGTACGGGGGGGGTCGGGACAGCTAGCAATCAGCCCCAGCATTTT. This translates into CASSTGGVGTASNQPQHF.

The V gene is TRBV5-6, the J gene TRBJ2-3, with D maybe TRBD1 (6 bases). Germline CDR1 and CDR2: SGHDT and YYEEEE. The CDR3 has 13 amino acids. V lost 7 bases to trimming and J lost 4 bases, with 13 bases between them. The CDR3 nucleotides are TGTGCCAGCGCCGCACAGGGCCCAGATACGCAGTATTTT. This codes for CASAAQGPDTQYF.